Following are 19 T cell receptor beta chains from one sample sequenced in a study of post-analysis software for immune sequencing data. Regarding the study as a whole: Included in a set of roughly five TRBV segments more frequent in patients than controls were TRBV5-6, TRBV5-1 and TRBV20-1.

No antigen is known for these receptors. Built from TCR beta cDNA, the libraries had unique molecular identifiers in them. One entry per CDR3 protein, called by TCRdb with MiXCR from the PCR reads. The table lists about 570,000 distinct CDR3 sequences, about a third of them singletons. Source material: blood. The receptors derive from a girl younger than 18 with multiple sclerosis.

This clonotype was recorded a few times. This chain connects TRBV2 to TRBJ2-1, with TRBD1 as a possible D gene (5 bases). V dropped 7 bases and J dropped 1 base, with 8 bases sitting between them. The CDR3 runs to 13 residues. The germline CDR1 and CDR2 sequences are SNHLY and FYNNEI. Here the CDR3 reads CASKTGSYNEQFF. DNA for the CDR3: TGTGCCAGCAAAACAGGATCCTACAATGAGCAGTTCTTC.

This chain uses TRBV7-9 with TRBJ2-5; tentatively, D is TRBD2 (6 bases). The better agreement between TRBJ2-7 and the DNA end casts doubt on the J call. CDR3 length: 19 residues. Looked up from germline, CDR1 is SEHNR and CDR2 is FQNEAQ (reference sequence). The CDR3 DNA sequence: TGTGCCAGCAGCTTAGGTCCAGGAGGGCCGGGGTTCGCTTCCTACGAGCAGTACTTC. This encodes CASSLGPGGPGFASYEQYF.

The rearrangement joins TRBV5-5 to TRBJ2-1; 9 bases are a match to TRBD1. Germline loops: CDR1 SGHKS, CDR2 YYEKEE (reference sequence). V dropped 3 bases and J dropped 3; count of bases not matched to a gene: 4. The CDR3 loop spans 15 amino acids. CDR3 amino acids: CASSSRGQGYNEQFF. DNA for the CDR3: TGTGCCAGCAGCTCCAGGGGACAGGGCTACAATGAGCAGTTCTTC.

This clonotype was seen more than once but under ten times. The chain combines TRBV5-1 with TRBJ2-5; 8 bases agree with TRBD2. V was clipped by 4 bases and J by 0 bases; unmatched bases: 5. Germline loops: CDR1 SGHRS, CDR2 YFSETQ. This CDR3 contains 15 residues. The CDR3 DNA reads as TGCGCCAGCAGCCTCGGGGGGGCGTACCAAGAGACCCAGTACTTC. Protein: CASSLGGAYQETQYF.

This clonotype was observed a few times. The chain links TRBV7-2 to TRBJ1-2; maybe TRBD1 (6 bases). Trimming cost V 2 bases and J 5 bases, with 15 bases left between them. The germline V gene has CDR1 SGHTA and CDR2 FQGNSA. This CDR3 has 15 amino acids. CDR3 protein: CASSLNLGHLYGYTF. CDR3 nucleotides: TGTGCCAGCAGCTTAAACTTGGGACATCTTTATGGCTACACCTTC.

CDR3 sequence reads: CASSPGLAGGPSYNEQFF. The CDR3 DNA is TGTGCCAGCAGCCCCGGACTAGCGGGGGGCCCCTCCTACAATGAGCAGTTCTTC. The chain has TRBV7-2 and TRBJ2-1, with 14 bases fitting TRBD2. This CDR3 has 18 residues. Germline V gives CDR1 SGHTA, CDR2 FQGNSA. J lost 0 bases, V lost 5 bases, and 6 bases had no gene match.

This clonotype showed up just a few times. The chain carries TRBV5-6 and TRBJ2-5; D unresolved. Germline loops: CDR1 SGHDT, CDR2 YYEEEE. This CDR3 contains 13 residues. V lost 4 bases and J 11 bases, leaving 18 bases between the germline ends. CDR3 bases: TGTGCCAGCAGCACCGATGGCCCCGCCCCGCAGTACTTC. It translates to CASSTDGPAPQYF.

J is TRBJ2-3 and V is TRBV19; D gene uncertain. V lost 4 bases and J lost 9, with 11 bases in between. In germline, CDR1 is LNHDA, CDR2 SQIVND (reference sequence). The CDR3 loop spans 12 amino acids. The CDR3 loop is CASSTSRGTQYF. The CDR3 DNA follows: TGTGCCAGTAGTACCTCTAGAGGAACGCAGTATTTT.

Only a few counts were recorded for this clonotype. The rearrangement links TRBV20-1 to TRBJ2-5; 11 nucleotides line up with TRBD2. Trimming took 4 bases from V and 5 from J; bases not matched to a gene: 9. CDR3 length: 15 amino acids. Germline V gene lookup returns CDR1 DFQATT and CDR2 SNEGSKA (reference sequence). In nucleotides, the CDR3 is TGCAGTGCTATTGCTAGCGGGGGGATTCGGGAGACCCAGTACTTC. This gives the protein CSAIASGGIRETQYF.

This clonotype appeared a few times. This chain uses TRBV2 with TRBJ1-1; 7 bases match TRBD1. Germline V lookup: CDR1 SNHLY, CDR2 FYNNEI. The CDR3 covers 15 residues. After removal of 6 bases from V and 3 bases from J, the junction contained 10 bases not matched to a gene. CDR3 amino acids: CASRDRDSWDTEAFF. For the CDR3, the DNA is TGTGCCAGCAGAGATAGGGACAGTTGGGACACTGAAGCTTTCTTT.

The chain has TRBV6-2 or TRBV6-3 and TRBJ2-7; a weak D match, TRBD2 (5 bases). V gave up 0 bases and J gave up 6 bases, with 12 bases separating them. Germline V CDR1 and CDR2: MNHEY, SVGEGT. The CDR3 has 14 residues. In DNA form, the CDR3 reads TGTGCCAGCAGTTACTCAGAGGGAAATGCCGAGCAGTACTTC. This gives the protein CASSYSEGNAEQYF.

V is TRBV5-1 and J is TRBJ2-7; 8 bases fit TRBD1. J gave up 2 bases and V 4 bases, and 5 bases lay outside the gene matches. Per germline, CDR1 SGHRS and CDR2 YFSETQ. The CDR3 sequence is 14 residues long. Here the CDR3 DNA reads TGCGCCAGCAGCAGGGGACAGGAACCCTACGAGCAGTACTTC. It encodes CASSRGQEPYEQYF.

The chain carries TRBV4-2 and TRBJ2-5, with a tentative D call TRBD2 (6 bases). CDR1 LGHNA and CDR2 YNFKEQ come from the germline V gene. The CDR3 runs to 16 residues. V lost 1 base, J lost 2 bases, and 14 bases lay in between. CDR3 region: CASSQGTDYAQETQYF. The CDR3 nucleotides are TGTGCCAGCAGCCAAGGCACGGACTACGCTCAAGAGACCCAGTACTTC.

The gene calls are TRBV9 and TRBJ2-3, with D possibly being TRBD1 or TRBD2 (6 bases each). The CDR3 covers 16 residues. The germline gives CDR1 SGDLS, CDR2 YYNGEE. With 4 bases removed from V and 0 bases from J, the gap between germline ends came to 15 bases. CDR3 coding DNA: TGTGCCAGCAGCCGAAGGGGGGATCCTAGCACAGATACGCAGTATTTT. Translation: CASSRRGDPSTDTQYF.

The rearrangement joins TRBV12-3 or TRBV12-4 to TRBJ1-2, with D maybe TRBD1 (6 bases). V lost 5 bases and J lost 8, with 27 bases in between. The CDR3 spans 17 residues. The DNA of the CDR3 is TGTGCCAGCAGTCATGTAACGTCCGCGCCCCTGGGGGGCGGCTACACCTTC. The encoded protein is CASSHVTSAPLGGGYTF.

The rearrangement links TRBV6-5 to TRBJ2-7, with TRBD1 matching over 8 bases. CDR3 length: 13 amino acids. The V gene's germline CDR1 is MNHEY and CDR2 SVGAGI. After removal of 6 bases from V and 3 bases from J, the junction contained 4 bases not matched to a gene. CDR3 region: CASRRDRYYEQYF. CDR3 bases: TGTGCCAGCAGACGGGACAGGTACTACGAGCAGTACTTC.

This clonotype appeared a few times. The J gene is TRBJ2-1, the V gene TRBV3-1, with 10 bases that match TRBD2. The CDR3 has 15 amino acids. The germline V gene has CDR1 LGHDT and CDR2 YNNKEL (reference sequence). Trimming removed 6 bases from V and 7 bases from J; junction bases left unmatched: 9. The CDR3 spells CASRLSGGASNEQFF. CDR3 DNA: TGTGCCAGCAGACTAAGCGGGGGGGCCAGTAATGAGCAGTTCTTC.

There are a few counts of this clonotype. The chain employs TRBV5-5 and TRBJ2-3; 12 bases align to TRBD2. The V gene end was trimmed by 4 bases and the J gene end by 0 bases; junction bases not matched to a gene: 12. Germline CDR1 is SGHKS and CDR2 is YYEKEE (reference sequence). This CDR3 has 19 amino acids. The CDR3 here is CASSQTSGGGLPSTDTQYF. The CDR3 DNA follows: TGTGCCAGCAGCCAGACTAGCGGGGGAGGCCTGCCTAGCACAGATACGCAGTATTTT.

The J gene is TRBJ2-1, the V gene TRBV6-5, with D maybe TRBD2 (6 bases). Germline CDR1 is MNHEY and CDR2 is SVGAGI. This CDR3 region has 15 residues. The ends were cut back, 2 bases at V and 5 bases at J, with 13 bases in the middle. DNA of the CDR3: TGTGCCAGCAGTTACCGACTAGGGGCCGACAATGAGCAGTTCTTC. Amino acids: CASSYRLGADNEQFF.